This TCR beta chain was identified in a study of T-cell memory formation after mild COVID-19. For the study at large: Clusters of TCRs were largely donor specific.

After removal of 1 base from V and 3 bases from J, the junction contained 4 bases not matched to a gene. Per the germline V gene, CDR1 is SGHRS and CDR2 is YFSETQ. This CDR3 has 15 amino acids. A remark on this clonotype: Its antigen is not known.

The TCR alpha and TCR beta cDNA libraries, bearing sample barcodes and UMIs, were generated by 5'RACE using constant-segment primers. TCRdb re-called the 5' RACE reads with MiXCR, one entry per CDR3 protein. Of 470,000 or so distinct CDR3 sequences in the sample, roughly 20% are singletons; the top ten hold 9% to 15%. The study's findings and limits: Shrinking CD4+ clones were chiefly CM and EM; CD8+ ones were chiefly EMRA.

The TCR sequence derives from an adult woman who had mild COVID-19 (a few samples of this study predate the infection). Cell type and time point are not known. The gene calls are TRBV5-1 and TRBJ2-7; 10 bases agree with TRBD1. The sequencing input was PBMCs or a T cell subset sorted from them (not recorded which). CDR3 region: CASSLTWDRGYEQYF. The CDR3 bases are TGCGCCAGCAGCTTGACGTGGGACAGGGGCTACGAGCAGTACTTC.